These T cell receptor beta chains were read from a single sample in a study of cytomegalovirus exposure and HLA in healthy donors. Libraries were prepared by immunoSEQ multiplex PCR; TCRdb keeps only in-frame clonotypes and omits some of them. This sample has under 150,000 clones, with under 70% found just once. Specimen: PBMCs. These receptor sequences come from a man aged 18 to 29 in good health and CMV-seropositive. Each CDR3 is given with its conserved first and last residue. A D gene is named only where the DNA matches it firmly. The size entry is marked missing in some rows and otherwise reads once, few, many or a size class.

v_call	j_call	clone_size	d_call	cdr3_nt	cdr3_aa
TRBV2	TRBJ2-3	-	TRBD1	TGTGCCAGCCGCGGACAGGGGGTTGATACGCAGTATTTT	CASRGQGVDTQYF
TRBV9	TRBJ1-1	-	TRBD1	TGTGCCAGCAGCACCGACAGGGGGCTCCCCGTGAACACTGAAGCTTTCTTT	CASSTDRGLPVNTEAFF
TRBV7-2	TRBJ1-6	-	TRBD1	TGTGCCAGCAGCTTAATAGGACAGGGGGCGAATTCACCCCTCCACTTT	CASSLIGQGANSPLHF
TRBV5-4	TRBJ2-1	few	TRBD2	TGTGCCAGCAGCTTGGCCGGGGGGGCCTACAATGAGCAGTTCTTC	CASSLAGGAYNEQFF
TRBV7-9	TRBJ2-1	-	TRBD2	TGTGCCAGCAGCCCTGGGACTAGCGCCTCCGATGAGCAGTTCTTC	CASSPGTSASDEQFF
TRBV29-1	TRBJ2-3	-	-	TGCAGCGTTCGGGTTACGGATACGCAGTATTTT	CSVRVTDTQYF
TRBV7-2	TRBJ1-4	-	TRBD1	TGTGCCAGCAGTACAACAGGGGGCGGAGAGGAAAAACTGTTCTTT	CASSTTGGGEEKLFF
TRBV19	TRBJ1-3	-	TRBD1	TGTGCCAGTAGTTCATCCTCGGACAGGGCGAGTACTGGAAACACCATATATTTT	CASSSSSDRASTGNTIYF
TRBV19	TRBJ2-1	-	-	TGTGCCAGTAGTATGATAGGGGGTGGTGAGCAGTTCTTC	CASSMIGGGEQFF
TRBV2	TRBJ2-5	-	-	TGTGCCAGCAATCGGGGGACGGAGACCCAGTACTTC	CASNRGTETQYF
TRBV5-1	TRBJ2-3	-	-	TGCGCCAGCAGCCTCGACCCACTACCGGATACGCAGTATTTT	CASSLDPLPDTQYF
TRBV5-1	TRBJ2-3	-	TRBD2	TGCGCCAGCAGCTTGTGGACTAGCGGGGGAGCAGTCACAGATACGCAGTATTTT	CASSLWTSGGAVTDTQYF
TRBV5-1	TRBJ2-5	-	TRBD2	TGCGCCAGCAGCCCCTCGGGACTAGCAGGAGAGACCCAGTACTTC	CASSPSGLAGETQYF
TRBV28	TRBJ2-7	few	-	TGTGCCAGCGGAGCGTGGGTCTCGAACTACGAGCAGTACTTC	CASGAWVSNYEQYF
TRBV2	TRBJ1-2	-	TRBD1	TGTGCCAGCAGTGAGTCCGGACAGGGGATCTATGGCTACACCTTC	CASSESGQGIYGYTF
TRBV5-1	TRBJ2-3	-	TRBD2	TGCGCCAGCAGCTTGGCGTCAGCGGGGTTGGGAGATACGCAGTATTTT	CASSLASAGLGDTQYF
TRBV7-9	TRBJ2-2	-	-	TGTGCCAGCAGCTTAGACTCGAACACCGGGGAGCTGTTTTTT	CASSLDSNTGELFF
TRBV6-1	TRBJ2-5	once	TRBD2	TGTGCCAGCAGTGTACTAGCGGGGCAAGAGACCCAGTACTTC	CASSVLAGQETQYF
TRBV2	TRBJ2-2	-	-	TGTGCCAGCACAATACAGGGATCGGACACCGGGGAGCTGTTTTTT	CASTIQGSDTGELFF
TRBV9	TRBJ1-2	-	TRBD1	TGTGCCAGCAGCGCGGACAGGCAAACTTTCTATGGCTACACCTTC	CASSADRQTFYGYTF
TRBV6-5	TRBJ1-5	-	-	TGTGCCAGCAGTCTTAGCAATCAGCCCCAGCATTTT	CASSLSNQPQHF
TRBV5-6	TRBJ2-1	-	-	TGTGCCAGCAGCTTGGTCGGGGGGCCGGGGGTGCAGTTCTTC	CASSLVGGPGVQFF
TRBV5-4	TRBJ2-5	-	TRBD2	TGTGCCAGCAGCCCCGGTGACGGGGGGGAAGAGACCCAGTACTTC	CASSPGDGGEETQYF
TRBV10-1	TRBJ2-2	-	-	TGCGCCAGCAGTGATTTCGAACAGGGGAACACCGGGGAGCTGTTTTTT	CASSDFEQGNTGELFF
TRBV29-1	TRBJ2-5	once	TRBD2	TGCAGCGTTGAACGTGGACTAGCGGAGACCCAGTACTTC	CSVERGLAETQYF